What follows describes a single T cell receptor beta chain. This sample was included in a study of T-cell memory formation after mild COVID-19. The CDR3 consists of 15 residues. The trim removed 3 bases at V and 5 bases at J, leaving 6 bases unmatched. Germline V CDR1 and CDR2: LNHNV, YYDKDF (reference sequence). A 5'RACE reaction primed in the constant segment made cDNA libraries of TCR alpha and TCR beta, and these carried sample barcodes and UMIs. TCRdb fed the 5' RACE reads into MiXCR, producing one record per CDR3 protein. The data contain 400,000 to 500,000 distinct CDR3 sequences, roughly 26% of them singletons.

Sequencing input: PBMCs or a T cell subset sorted from them (not recorded which). The receptor's source is an adult woman who had mild COVID-19 (a few samples of this study predate the infection). Cell type and time point are not known. The rearrangement uses TRBV15 and TRBJ2-5; 10 nucleotides line up with TRBD2. The CDR3 DNA reads as TGTGCCACCAGCAGCACACTGACTAGCGGGGAGACCCAGTACTTC. This encodes CATSSTLTSGETQYF.